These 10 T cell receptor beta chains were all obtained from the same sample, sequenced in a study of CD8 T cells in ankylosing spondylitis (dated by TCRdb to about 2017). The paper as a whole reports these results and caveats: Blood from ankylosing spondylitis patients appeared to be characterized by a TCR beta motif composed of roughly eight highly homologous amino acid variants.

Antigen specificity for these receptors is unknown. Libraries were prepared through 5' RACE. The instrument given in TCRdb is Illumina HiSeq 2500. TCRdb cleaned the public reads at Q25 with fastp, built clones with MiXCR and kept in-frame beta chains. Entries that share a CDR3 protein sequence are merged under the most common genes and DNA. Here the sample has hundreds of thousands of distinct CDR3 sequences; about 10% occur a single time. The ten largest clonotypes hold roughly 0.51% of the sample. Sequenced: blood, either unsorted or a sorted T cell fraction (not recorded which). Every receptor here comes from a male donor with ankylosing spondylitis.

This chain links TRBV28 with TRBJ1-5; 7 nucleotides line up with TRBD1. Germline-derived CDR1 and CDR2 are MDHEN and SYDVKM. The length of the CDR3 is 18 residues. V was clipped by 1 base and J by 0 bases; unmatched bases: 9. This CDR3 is CASSLSTGQVYSNQPQHF. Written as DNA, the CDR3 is TGTGCCAGCAGTTTATCCACCGGACAGGTCTATAGCAATCAGCCCCAGCATTTT.

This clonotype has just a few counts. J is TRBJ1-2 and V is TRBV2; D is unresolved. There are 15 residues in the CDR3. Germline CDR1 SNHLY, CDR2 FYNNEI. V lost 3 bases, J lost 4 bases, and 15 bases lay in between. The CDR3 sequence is CASSEYGYPVYGYTF. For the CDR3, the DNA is TGTGCCAGCAGTGAGTACGGCTACCCGGTCTATGGCTACACCTTC.

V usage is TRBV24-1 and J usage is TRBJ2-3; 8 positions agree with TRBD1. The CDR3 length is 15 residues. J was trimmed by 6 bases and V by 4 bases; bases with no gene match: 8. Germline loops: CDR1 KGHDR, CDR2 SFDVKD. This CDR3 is CATSDLGQGRDTQYF. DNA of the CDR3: TGTGCCACCAGTGACTTAGGACAGGGCCGTGATACGCAGTATTTT.

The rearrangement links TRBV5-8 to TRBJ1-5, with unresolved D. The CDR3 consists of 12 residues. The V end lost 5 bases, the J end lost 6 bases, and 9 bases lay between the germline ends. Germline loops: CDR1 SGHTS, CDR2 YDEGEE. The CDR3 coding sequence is TGTGCCAGCAGGTTTTACACTCAGCCCCAGCATTTT. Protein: CASRFYTQPQHF. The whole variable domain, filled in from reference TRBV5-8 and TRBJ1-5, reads EAGVTQSPTHLIKTRGQQATLRCSPISGHTSVYWYQQALGLGLQFLLWYDEGEERNRGNFPPRFSGRQFPNYSSELNVNALELEDSALYLCASRFYTQPQHFGDGTRLSIL.

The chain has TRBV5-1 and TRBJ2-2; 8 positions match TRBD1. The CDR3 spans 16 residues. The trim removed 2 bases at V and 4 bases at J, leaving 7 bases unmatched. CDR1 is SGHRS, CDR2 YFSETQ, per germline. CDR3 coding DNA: TGCGCCAGCAGCTTCATTGCAGGGGGCGGCACCGGGGAGCTGTTTTTT. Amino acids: CASSFIAGGGTGELFF.

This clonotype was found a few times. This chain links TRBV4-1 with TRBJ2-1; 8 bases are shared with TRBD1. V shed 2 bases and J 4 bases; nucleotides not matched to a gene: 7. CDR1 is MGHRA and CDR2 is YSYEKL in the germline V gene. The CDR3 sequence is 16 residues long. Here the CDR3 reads CASSQRDRKEYNEQFF. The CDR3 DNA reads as TGCGCCAGCAGCCAAAGGGACAGGAAAGAATACAATGAGCAGTTCTTC.

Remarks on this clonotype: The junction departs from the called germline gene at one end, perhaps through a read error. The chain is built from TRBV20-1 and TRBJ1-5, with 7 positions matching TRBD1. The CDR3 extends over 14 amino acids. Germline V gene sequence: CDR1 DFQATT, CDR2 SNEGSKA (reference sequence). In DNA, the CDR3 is TGCTGTGCTCACCCAGGGGGTTACGATCAGCCCCAGCATTTT. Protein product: CCAHPGGYDQPQHF.

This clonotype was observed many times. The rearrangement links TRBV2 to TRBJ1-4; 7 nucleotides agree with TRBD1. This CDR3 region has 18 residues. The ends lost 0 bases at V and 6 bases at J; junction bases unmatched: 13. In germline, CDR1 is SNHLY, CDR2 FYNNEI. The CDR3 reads CASSEAGLWTGVDEKLFF. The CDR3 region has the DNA TGTGCCAGCAGTGAAGCGGGTCTTTGGACAGGAGTTGATGAAAAACTGTTTTTT.

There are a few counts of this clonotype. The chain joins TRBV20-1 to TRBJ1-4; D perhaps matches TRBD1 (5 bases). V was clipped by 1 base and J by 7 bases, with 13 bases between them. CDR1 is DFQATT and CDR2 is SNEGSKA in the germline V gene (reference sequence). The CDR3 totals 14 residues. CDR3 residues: CSARGSGRAEKLFF. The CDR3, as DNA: TGCAGTGCTAGAGGGTCGGGCAGGGCTGAAAAACTGTTTTTT.

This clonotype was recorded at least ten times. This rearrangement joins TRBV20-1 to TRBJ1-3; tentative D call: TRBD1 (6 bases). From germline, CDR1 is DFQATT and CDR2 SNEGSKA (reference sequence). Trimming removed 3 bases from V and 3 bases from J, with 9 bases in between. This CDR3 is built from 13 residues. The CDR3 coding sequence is TGCAGTGCTAGTAAGGGGGATGGAAACACCATATATTTT. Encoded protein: CSASKGDGNTIYF.